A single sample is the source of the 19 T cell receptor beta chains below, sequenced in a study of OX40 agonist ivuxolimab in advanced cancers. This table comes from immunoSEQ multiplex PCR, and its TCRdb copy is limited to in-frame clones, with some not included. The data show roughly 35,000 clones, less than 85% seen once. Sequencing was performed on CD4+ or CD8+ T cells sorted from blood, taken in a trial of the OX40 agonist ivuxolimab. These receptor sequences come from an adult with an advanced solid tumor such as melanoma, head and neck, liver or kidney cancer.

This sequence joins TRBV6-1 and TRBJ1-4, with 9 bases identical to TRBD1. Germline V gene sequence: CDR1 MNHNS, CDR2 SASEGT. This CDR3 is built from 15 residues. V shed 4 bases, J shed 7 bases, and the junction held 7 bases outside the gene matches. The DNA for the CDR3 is TGTGCCAGCAGTGGAGGGACAGGGAAACGTGAAAAACTGTTTTTT. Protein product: CASSGGTGKREKLFF.

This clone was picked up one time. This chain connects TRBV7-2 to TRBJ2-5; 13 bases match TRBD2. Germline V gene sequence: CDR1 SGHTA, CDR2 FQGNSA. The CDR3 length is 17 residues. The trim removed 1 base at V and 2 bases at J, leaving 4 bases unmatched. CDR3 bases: TGTGCCAGCAGCTTAGTGGGGGGACTAGCGGGACAAGAGACCCAGTACTTC. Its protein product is CASSLVGGLAGQETQYF.

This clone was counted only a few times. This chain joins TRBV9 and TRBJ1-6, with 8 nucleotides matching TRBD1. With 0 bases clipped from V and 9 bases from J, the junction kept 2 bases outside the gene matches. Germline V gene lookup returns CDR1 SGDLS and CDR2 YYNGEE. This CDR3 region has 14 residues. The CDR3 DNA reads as TGTGCCAGCAGCGTAGAAGACAGGGGTTCACCCCTCCACTTT. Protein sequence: CASSVEDRGSPLHF.

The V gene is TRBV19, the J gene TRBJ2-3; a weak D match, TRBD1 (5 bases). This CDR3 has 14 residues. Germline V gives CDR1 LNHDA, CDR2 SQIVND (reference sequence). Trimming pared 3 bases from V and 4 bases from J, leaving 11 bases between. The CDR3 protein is CASSITGRSDTQYF. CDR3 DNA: TGTGCCAGTAGTATTACAGGCAGGTCAGATACGCAGTATTTT.

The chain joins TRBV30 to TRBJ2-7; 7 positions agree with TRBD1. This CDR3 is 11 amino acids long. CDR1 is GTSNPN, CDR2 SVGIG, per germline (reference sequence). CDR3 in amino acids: CVQGDGYEQYF. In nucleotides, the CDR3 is TGTGTCCAGGGGGACGGATACGAGCAGTACTTC.

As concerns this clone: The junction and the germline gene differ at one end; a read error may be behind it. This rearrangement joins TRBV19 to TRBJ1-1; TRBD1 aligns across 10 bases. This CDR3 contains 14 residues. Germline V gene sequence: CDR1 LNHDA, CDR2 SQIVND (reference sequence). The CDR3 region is CASRGQGKGAETFF. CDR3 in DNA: TGTGCCAGTAGGGGACAGGGGAAGGGGGCTGAAACTTTCTTT.

The CDR3 here is CASSSRQGGHYGYTF. The CDR3 DNA reads as TGTGCCAGCAGTTCCAGACAGGGCGGGCACTATGGCTACACCTTC. V is TRBV6-5 and J is TRBJ1-2; 7 bases are shared with TRBD1. The CDR3 is 15 amino acids. Germline CDR1 is MNHEY and CDR2 is SVGAGI. V shed 4 bases and J 3 bases; nucleotides not matched to a gene: 8.

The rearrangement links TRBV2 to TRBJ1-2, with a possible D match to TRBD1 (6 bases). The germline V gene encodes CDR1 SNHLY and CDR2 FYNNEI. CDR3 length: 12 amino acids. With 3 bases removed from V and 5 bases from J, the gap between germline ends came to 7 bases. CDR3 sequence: CASSDQGYGYTF. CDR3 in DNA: TGTGCCAGCAGTGACCAGGGGTATGGCTACACCTTC. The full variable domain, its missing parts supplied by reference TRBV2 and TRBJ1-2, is EPEVTQTPSHQVTQMGQEVILRCVPISNHLYFYWYRQILGQKVEFLVSFYNNEISEKSEIFDDQFSVERPDGSNFTLKIRSTKLEDSAMYFCASSDQGYGYTFGSGTRLTVV.

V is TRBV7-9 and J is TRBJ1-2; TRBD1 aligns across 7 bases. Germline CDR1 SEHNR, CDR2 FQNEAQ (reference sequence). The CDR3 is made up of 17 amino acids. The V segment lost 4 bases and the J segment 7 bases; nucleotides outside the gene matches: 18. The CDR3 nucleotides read TGTGCCAGCAGCTCCGCGGGACAGTCACATTTTGTTGGTGGCTACACCTTC. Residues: CASSSAGQSHFVGGYTF. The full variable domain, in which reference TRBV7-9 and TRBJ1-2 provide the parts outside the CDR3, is DTGVSQNPRHKITKRGQNVTFRCDPISEHNRLYWYRQTLGQGPEFLTYFQNEAQLEKSRLLSDRFSAERPKGSFSTLEIQRTEQGDSAMYLCASSSAGQSHFVGGYTFGSGTRLTVV.

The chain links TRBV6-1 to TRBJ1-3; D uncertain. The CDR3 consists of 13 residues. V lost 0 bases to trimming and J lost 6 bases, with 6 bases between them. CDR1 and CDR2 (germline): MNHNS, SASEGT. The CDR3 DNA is TGTGCCAGCAGTGAAGCGCATGAAAACACCATATATTTT. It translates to CASSEAHENTIYF.

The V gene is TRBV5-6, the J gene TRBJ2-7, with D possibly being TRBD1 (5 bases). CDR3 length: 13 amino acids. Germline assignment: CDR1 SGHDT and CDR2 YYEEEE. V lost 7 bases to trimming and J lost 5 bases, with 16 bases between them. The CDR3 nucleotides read TGTGCCAGCCTGGCGGCAGGGTCCCACGAGCAGTACTTC. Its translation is CASLAAGSHEQYF.

DNA for the CDR3: TGTGCCAGCAGTTACTCCTCAGCAATCTATGGCTACACCTTC. It is translated as CASSYSSAIYGYTF. The J gene is TRBJ1-2, the V gene TRBV6-9; D remains unclear. Per germline, CDR1 MNHGY and CDR2 SVAAGI. This CDR3 comprises 14 residues. Trimming took 3 bases from V and 4 from J, leaving 12 bases between them.

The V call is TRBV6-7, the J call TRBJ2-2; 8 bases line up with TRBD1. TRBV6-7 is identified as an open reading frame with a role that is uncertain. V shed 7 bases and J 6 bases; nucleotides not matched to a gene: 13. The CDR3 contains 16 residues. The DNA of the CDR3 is TGTGCCAGCACCCCCCGGGACAGGTATCGCTCCGGGGAGCTGTTTTTT. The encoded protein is CASTPRDRYRSGELFF.

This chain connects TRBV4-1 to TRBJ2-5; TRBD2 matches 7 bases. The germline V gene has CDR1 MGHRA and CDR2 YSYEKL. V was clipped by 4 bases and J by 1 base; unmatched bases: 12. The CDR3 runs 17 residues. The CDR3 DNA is TGCGCCAGCAGCCGAGGTCTAGGGGCTAGCGGCCAAGAGACCCAGTACTTC. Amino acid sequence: CASSRGLGASGQETQYF.

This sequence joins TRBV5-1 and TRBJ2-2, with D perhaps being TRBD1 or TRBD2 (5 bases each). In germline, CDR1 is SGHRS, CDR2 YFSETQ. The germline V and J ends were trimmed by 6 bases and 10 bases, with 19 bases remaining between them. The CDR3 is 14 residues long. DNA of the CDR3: TGCGCCAGCATAACGGGGCCTCCCGCCGAGGAGCTGTTTTTT. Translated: CASITGPPAEELFF. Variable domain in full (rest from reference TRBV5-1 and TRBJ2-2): KAGVTQTPRYLIKTRGQQVTLSCSPISGHRSVSWYQQTPGQGLQFLFEYFSETQRNKGNFPGRFSGRQFSNSRSEMNVSTLELGDSALYLCASITGPPAEELFFGEGSRLTVL.

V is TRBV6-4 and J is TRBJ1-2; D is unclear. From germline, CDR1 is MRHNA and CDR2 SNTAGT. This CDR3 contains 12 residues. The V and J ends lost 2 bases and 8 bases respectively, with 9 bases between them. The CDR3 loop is CASSDPQGGYTF. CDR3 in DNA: TGTGCCAGCAGTGACCCTCAAGGAGGCTACACCTTC.

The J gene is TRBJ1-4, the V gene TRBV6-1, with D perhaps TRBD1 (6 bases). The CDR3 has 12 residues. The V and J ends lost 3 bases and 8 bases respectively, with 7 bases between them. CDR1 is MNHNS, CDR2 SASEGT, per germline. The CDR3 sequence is CASSEGGEKLFF. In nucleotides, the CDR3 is TGTGCCAGCAGTGAGGGGGGCGAAAAACTGTTTTTT.

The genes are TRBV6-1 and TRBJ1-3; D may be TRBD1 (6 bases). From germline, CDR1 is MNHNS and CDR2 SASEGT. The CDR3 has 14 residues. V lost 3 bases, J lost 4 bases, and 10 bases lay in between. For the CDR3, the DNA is TGTGCCAGCAGTGACCCGACAGGAGGAAACACCATATATTTT. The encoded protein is CASSDPTGGNTIYF.

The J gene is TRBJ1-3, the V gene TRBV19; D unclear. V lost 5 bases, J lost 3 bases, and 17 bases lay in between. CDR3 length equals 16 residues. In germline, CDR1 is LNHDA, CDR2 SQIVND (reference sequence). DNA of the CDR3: TGTGCCAGTAGTGAATCCTCTTTGGACGGTGGAAACACCATATATTTT. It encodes CASSESSLDGGNTIYF.